This TCR beta chain was profiled in a study of blood T cells in healthy people across ages. General observations from the study: Naive CD4+ cells and diversity were both higher in long-lived donors than in aged donors.

Combining a sample-barcoded 5' primer with a J-beta primer mix, a second PCR ran for roughly 6 to 12 cycles. TCRdb reprocessed the 5' RACE reads via MiXCR and lists one record per CDR3 protein. Of about 930,000 distinct CDR3 sequences in the sample, just under 30% were seen once. CDR3 length equals 16 residues. The V segment lost 6 bases and the J segment 1 base; nucleotides outside the gene matches: 8. The germline gives CDR1 SGHRS, CDR2 YFSETQ. With respect to this clonotype: No antigen is known for it.

The same sample was also studied in work on T cells of mothers and their children. That study adds: Three healthy Caucasian mothers and their six children donated.

This chain connects TRBV5-1 to TRBJ2-1, with 9 positions matching TRBD2. The sequenced sample consisted of blood. The sequence came from a woman aged 40 to 55 in good health. CDR3 nucleotide sequence: TGCGCCAGCATCTTATCTAGCGGGGCATCCTACAATGAGCAGTTCTTC. The encoded protein is CASILSSGASYNEQFF.